These 29 T cell receptor beta chains originate from one sample sequenced in a study of T cells after yellow fever vaccination. From the 5' RACE reads, TCRdb called clonotypes with MiXCR, one entry per CDR3 protein. The sample has tens of thousands of distinct CDR3 sequences, 6.6% seen once. The sample was PBMCs, either bulk or a sorted T-cell subset (CD4+, CD8+, memory, or dextramer-sorted; not recorded which), taken on the day of the first yellow fever vaccination. These receptors were collected from a young man who received the YFV17D yellow fever vaccine.

There are many counts of this clonotype. The genes are TRBV25-1 and TRBJ2-5, with D tentatively TRBD1 (5 bases). The CDR3 has 13 amino acids. The V gene lost 0 bases and the J gene lost 3 bases, with 5 bases spanning the gap. CDR1 is MGHDK, CDR2 SYGVNS, per germline. As DNA, the CDR3 is TGTGCCAGCAGTGAATACAGGGAAGAGACCCAGTACTTC. Its translation is CASSEYREETQYF.

The rearrangement joins TRBV11-3 to TRBJ2-2; D ambiguous. Per the germline V gene, CDR1 is SGHNT and CDR2 is YENEEA. The CDR3 length is 13 residues. The V end was cut by 5 bases, the J end by 4 bases, with 8 bases between. DNA for the CDR3: TGTGCCAGCAGCAAGGACGGCACCGGGGAGCTGTTTTTT. As protein: CASSKDGTGELFF.

This clonotype turned up a few times. The chain carries TRBV25-1 and TRBJ2-7, with D uncertain. The V gene lost 5 bases and the J gene lost 3 bases, with 14 bases spanning the gap. Germline values: CDR1 MGHDK, CDR2 SYGVNS. CDR3 length: 14 amino acids. In nucleotides, the CDR3 is TGTGCCAGCAGTCCACAAACTCCGCACTACGAGCAGTACTTC. As protein: CASSPQTPHYEQYF.

At least ten counts were recorded for this clonotype. The chain uses TRBV12-3 or TRBV12-4 and TRBJ2-7; no firm D call. Deletions cut 5 bases from V and 2 bases from J, with 10 bases between. The CDR3 spans 13 residues. Here the CDR3 reads CASSVGSTYEQYF. The CDR3 coding sequence is TGTGCCAGCAGTGTGGGCAGTACCTACGAGCAGTACTTC.

The chain is built from TRBV20-1 and TRBJ1-5; D not certain. The V gene lost 4 bases and the J gene lost 2 bases, with 18 bases spanning the gap. CDR1 and CDR2 (germline): DFQATT, SNEGSKA (reference sequence). The CDR3 contains 16 residues. In DNA form, the CDR3 reads TGCAGTGCTACCCTACACCAGGCGGGCGGCAATCAGCCCCAGCATTTT. Translating it yields CSATLHQAGGNQPQHF.

Concerning this clonotype: A clone one base away is much larger, so this may be a read error. The gene calls are TRBV4-1 and TRBJ1-2; D not resolved. With 1 base removed from V and 4 bases from J, the gap between germline ends came to 10 bases. Per the germline V gene, CDR1 is MGHRA and CDR2 is YSYEKL. The CDR3 is 14 residues long. CDR3 sequence (DNA): TGCGCCAGCAGCCAAGGACTGGCTATCTATGGCTACACCTTC. This translates into CASSQGLAIYGYTF.

This clonotype occurred many times. CDR3 protein: CASSVVAGSGQETQYF. The CDR3 DNA is TGTGCCAGCAGCGTAGTGGCTGGGTCGGGGCAAGAGACCCAGTACTTC. V and J are TRBV9 and TRBJ2-5, with TRBD2 as a possible D gene (5 bases). Between the trimmed V and J ends, which lost 0 bases and 2 bases, there was a span of 14 bases. This CDR3 spans 16 amino acids. Germline V lookup: CDR1 SGDLS, CDR2 YYNGEE.

This clonotype was counted ten times or more. This sequence joins TRBV5-1 and TRBJ2-5; weak D call: TRBD2 (5 bases). The V end lost 2 bases, the J end lost 10 bases, and 12 bases lay between the germline ends. Germline V CDR1 and CDR2: SGHRS, YFSETQ. This CDR3 has 12 residues. DNA of the CDR3: TGCGCCAGCAGCTTAGGAAGTCGGGGCCAGTACTTC. The encoded protein is CASSLGSRGQYF.

This clonotype was seen repeatedly, ten times or more. The rearrangement joins TRBV12-3 or TRBV12-4 to TRBJ1-3, with 7 bases identical to TRBD1. The CDR3 length is 16 residues. V lost 4 bases and J lost 4; bases outside the gene matches: 10. The CDR3 nucleotides are TGTGCCAGCAGTTCGGGGACAGTTTTGGAGGGAAACACCATATATTTT. Translation: CASSSGTVLEGNTIYF.

This clonotype was seen ten or more times. V is TRBV5-1 and J is TRBJ2-1; 11 bases fit TRBD2. This CDR3 is 16 amino acids long. Germline V CDR1 and CDR2: SGHRS, YFSETQ. With V trimmed by 4 bases and J by 8 bases, 11 bases remained unmatched. The CDR3 DNA sequence: TGCGCCAGCAGCGGCGTACTAGCGGGGGATGGTGATGAGCAGTTCTTC. Amino acids: CASSGVLAGDGDEQFF.

This clonotype was found many times. This sequence joins TRBV4-2 and TRBJ2-3, with a weak D call TRBD2 (6 bases). Germline V lookup: CDR1 LGHNA, CDR2 YNFKEQ. V lost 8 bases, J lost 5 bases, and 20 bases lay in between. The CDR3 runs to 15 residues. CDR3 in DNA: TGTGCCAGCGGAATCCGGGACGGAGGGCAAGATACGCAGTATTTT. Protein product: CASGIRDGGQDTQYF.

A few counts support this clonotype. The V and J genes are TRBV5-6 and TRBJ1-4, with TRBD1 as a possible D gene (6 bases). The V gene lost 0 bases and the J gene lost 5 bases, with 11 bases spanning the gap. The CDR3 contains 15 residues. Germline CDR1 and CDR2: SGHDT and YYEEEE. The CDR3 nucleotides are TGTGCCAGCAGCTTGGGGATTACAGGGAATGAAAAACTGTTTTTT. This codes for CASSLGITGNEKLFF.

This clonotype was counted ten times or more. The chain joins TRBV25-1 to TRBJ2-3, with D possibly matching TRBD2 (6 bases). The V end lost 3 bases, the J end lost 1 base, and 11 bases lay between the germline ends. This CDR3 is 15 amino acids long. Per germline, CDR1 MGHDK and CDR2 SYGVNS. The CDR3 spells CASSDGGIGTDTQYF. The CDR3 DNA sequence: TGTGCCAGCAGTGACGGGGGTATAGGCACAGATACGCAGTATTTT.

As regards this clonotype: This may come from a read error, since a much larger clone is one base off. The chain couples TRBV5-5 to TRBJ2-7, with D unresolved. The V and J ends lost 0 bases and 4 bases respectively, with 8 bases between them. Germline V gene sequence: CDR1 SGHKS, CDR2 YYEKEE (reference sequence). This CDR3 has 13 residues. This CDR3 reads CASSLEDEYEQYV. For the CDR3, the DNA is TGTGCCAGCAGCTTGGAAGACGAATACGAGCAGTACGTC.

This clonotype occurred a few times. The genes are TRBV12-3 or TRBV12-4 and TRBJ1-5; the D gene is possibly TRBD1 (5 bases). The germline V and J ends were trimmed by 2 bases and 7 bases, with 18 bases remaining between them. The CDR3 sequence is 16 residues long. The CDR3, as DNA: TGTGCCAGCAGTTTAAGGACCCAGGGACGGGGGCAGCCCCAGCATTTT. Its translation is CASSLRTQGRGQPQHF.

There are many counts of this clonotype. The chain recombines TRBV15 with TRBJ2-1; a weak D match, TRBD2 (5 bases). The CDR3 has 14 amino acids. The V end lost 1 base, the J end lost 2 bases, and 6 bases lay between the germline ends. CDR1 is LNHNV and CDR2 is YYDKDF in the germline V gene (reference sequence). The CDR3 sequence: CATSRAGTYNEQFF. In DNA form, the CDR3 reads TGTGCCACCAGCAGAGCGGGGACCTACAATGAGCAGTTCTTC. The full variable domain, in which reference TRBV15 and TRBJ2-1 provide the parts outside the CDR3, is DAMVIQNPRYQVTQFGKPVTLSCSQTLNHNVMYWYQQKSSQAPKLLFHYYDKDFNNEADTPDNFQSRRPNTSFCFLDIRSPGLGDTAMYLCATSRAGTYNEQFFGPGTRLTVL.

This clonotype was detected ten times or more. The chain joins TRBV12-3 or TRBV12-4 to TRBJ1-5; D uncertain. Trimming stripped 3 bases from V and 5 bases from J, with 11 bases between. The CDR3 consists of 14 residues. CDR3 in amino acids: CASSFWGGDQPQHF. The CDR3 DNA reads as TGTGCCAGCAGTTTTTGGGGAGGCGATCAGCCCCAGCATTTT.

This clonotype was observed many times. CDR3: CASSQEPGQGVQPQHF. DNA for the CDR3: TGCGCCAGCAGCCAAGAGCCGGGACAGGGAGTTCAGCCCCAGCATTTT. The chain uses TRBV4-1 and TRBJ1-5; 9 bases align to TRBD1. Trimming took 0 bases from V and 6 from J; bases not matched to a gene: 6. This CDR3 contains 16 residues. CDR1 and CDR2 from the germline V gene are MGHRA and YSYEKL.

This chain links TRBV5-4 with TRBJ2-3; tentatively, D is TRBD2 (5 bases). V shed 4 bases and J shed 7 bases, with 10 bases lying between them. CDR3 size: 12 residues. From germline, CDR1 is SGHNT and CDR2 YYREEE (reference sequence). CDR3 DNA sequence: TGTGCCAGCAGCCTGGACTCCTATACGCAGTATTTT. This encodes CASSLDSYTQYF.

This clonotype showed up many times. The J gene is TRBJ2-2, the V gene TRBV5-5; D unclear. This CDR3 has 14 residues. The germline V gene encodes CDR1 SGHKS and CDR2 YYEKEE (reference sequence). V was trimmed by 3 bases and J by 8 bases, leaving 14 bases between them. Here the CDR3 reads CASSSDLSYGELFF. DNA of the CDR3: TGTGCCAGCAGCTCGGACCTATCTTATGGGGAGCTGTTTTTT.

There are many counts of this clonotype. The chain has TRBV27 and TRBJ1-4; 8 nucleotides align to TRBD1. Germline values: CDR1 MNHEY, CDR2 SMNVEV (reference sequence). The V and J ends lost 6 bases and 6 bases, in that order; junction bases with no gene match: 15. This CDR3 region has 17 residues. CDR3 loop: CASRPRLRGRSDEKLFF. The CDR3, as DNA: TGTGCCAGCAGGCCTAGGCTCAGGGGGCGGTCGGATGAAAAACTGTTTTTT.

This clonotype was counted at least ten times. The chain couples TRBV12-3 or TRBV12-4 to TRBJ1-2; no clear D. Deletions cut 7 bases from V and 0 bases from J, with 9 bases between. This CDR3 spans 13 amino acids. The CDR3 loop is CASTLRTNYGYTF. The CDR3 DNA sequence: TGTGCCAGCACATTGAGGACTAACTATGGCTACACCTTC.

This clonotype was observed at least ten times. The rearrangement joins TRBV5-1 to TRBJ2-7; 7 positions agree with TRBD1. The CDR3 length is 13 residues. The germline gives CDR1 SGHRS, CDR2 YFSETQ. Trimming cost V 0 bases and J 3 bases; bases outside gene matches: 0. The CDR3, as DNA: TGCGCCAGCAGCTTGGACAGGGGCTACGAGCAGTACGTC. This encodes CASSLDRGYEQYV.

This clonotype showed up many times. The chain joins TRBV28 to TRBJ1-5; D is undetermined. CDR1 is MDHEN, CDR2 SYDVKM, per germline. The CDR3 spans 12 residues. Deletions cut 8 bases from V and 4 bases from J, with 9 bases between. This chain's CDR3 is CASDFTNQPQHF. CDR3 coding DNA: TGTGCCAGCGATTTTACGAATCAGCCCCAGCATTTT.

This clonotype was detected many times. The chain links TRBV4-3 to TRBJ2-3, with 8 nucleotides matching TRBD1. V lost 4 bases and J lost 7; bases outside the gene matches: 7. The CDR3 loop spans 14 amino acids. CDR1 LGHNA and CDR2 YSLEER come from the germline V gene. The CDR3 nucleotides read TGCGCCAGCAGCCCCCAGGGGGCTGTGTATACGCAGTATTTT. Protein: CASSPQGAVYTQYF.

Many counts were recorded for this clonotype. V and J are TRBV5-1 and TRBJ2-3, with 12 bases matching TRBD2. V trimming: 1 base; J trimming: 3 bases; junction bases outside the gene matches: 6. The CDR3 is 17 residues long. Germline CDR1 reads SGHRS; CDR2 reads YFSETQ. The CDR3 here is CASSLRASGGATDTQYF. CDR3 coding DNA: TGCGCCAGCAGCTTGAGGGCTAGCGGGGGGGCGACAGATACGCAGTATTTT.

This clonotype was counted a few times. The chain has TRBV5-1 and TRBJ1-2; no clear D. This CDR3 region has 15 residues. CDR1 is SGHRS and CDR2 is YFSETQ in the germline V gene. V shed 0 bases and J shed 4 bases, with 13 bases lying between them. The CDR3: CASSLAPPEVYGYTF. The CDR3 DNA follows: TGCGCCAGCAGCTTGGCGCCCCCCGAGGTCTATGGCTACACCTTC. Together with reference TRBV5-1 and TRBJ1-2, the CDR3 gives the full variable domain: KAGVTQTPRYLIKTRGQQVTLSCSPISGHRSVSWYQQTPGQGLQFLFEYFSETQRNKGNFPGRFSGRQFSNSRSEMNVSTLELGDSALYLCASSLAPPEVYGYTFGSGTRLTVV.

This clonotype was found a few times. The V gene is TRBV7-2, the J gene TRBJ1-2; maybe TRBD1 (6 bases). V lost 1 base and J lost 5, with 11 bases in between. CDR1 is SGHTA, CDR2 FQGNSA, per germline. The CDR3 has 14 amino acids. The CDR3 loop reads CASSLGGTRYGYTF. The CDR3 nucleotides are TGTGCCAGCAGCTTAGGGGGGACACGTTATGGCTACACCTTC.

In regard to this clonotype: A much larger clonotype is one base distant, so this may be a read error. The CDR3 DNA reads as TGTACCAGCAGCCCCGGGCCCGGGAGGGACACCATATATTTT. Translation gives CTSSPGPGRDTIYF. V is TRBV7-2 and J is TRBJ1-3; no firm D call. Trimming took off 5 bases at V and 8 bases at J, with 16 bases between the two ends. The CDR3 loop spans 14 amino acids. Germline V lookup: CDR1 SGHTA, CDR2 FQGNSA.